These 14 T cell receptor beta chains originate from one sample sequenced in a study of Graves' ophthalmopathy and Graves' hyperthyroidism. RNA transcripts were the source from which TCR beta CDR3 regions were amplified. A first-round RT-PCR used HTBI primers, followed by a second-round multiplex PCR. TCRdb reprocessed the multiplex PCR reads with MiXCR, giving one entry per CDR3 protein. The sample shows 500,000 to 700,000 distinct CDR3 sequences, 20% to 25% of them seen only once. The sequenced material came from peripheral blood. All receptors derive from a woman aged 18 to 35 with stable Graves' hyperthyroidism. Some clones in this sample may be carry-over from other donors' samples.

This clonotype was seen repeatedly, ten times or more. J is TRBJ2-5 and V is TRBV6-5; 10 bases match TRBD2. CDR1 MNHEY and CDR2 SVGAGI come from the germline V gene. CDR3 size: 18 residues. The V and J ends lost 0 bases and 3 bases, in that order; junction bases with no gene match: 10. CDR3 in amino acids: CASSYSTGLADYKETQYF. The CDR3, as DNA: TGTGCCAGCAGTTACTCGACCGGACTAGCGGACTACAAAGAGACCCAGTACTTC.

About this clonotype itself: Since the CDR3 does not end with the conserved phenylalanine or tryptophan, this likely comes from a read error. V usage is TRBV5-1 and J usage is TRBJ1-5; TRBD1 matches 7 bases. V trimming: 4 bases; J trimming: 5 bases; junction bases outside the gene matches: 6. CDR3 size: 14 residues. Germline V gene sequence: CDR1 SGHRS, CDR2 YFSETQ. The CDR3 sequence is CASSLEGGDQPQHV. CDR3 nucleotides: TGCGCCAGCAGCCTGGAAGGGGGCGATCAGCCCCAGCATGTT.

This clonotype appeared many times. This chain uses TRBV19 with TRBJ1-1; the D is unclear. V gave up 3 bases and J gave up 6 bases, with 11 bases separating them. Germline V gives CDR1 LNHDA, CDR2 SQIVND (reference sequence). The CDR3 loop spans 13 amino acids. The CDR3 is CASSITRYAEAFF. The CDR3 nucleotides are TGTGCCAGTAGTATCACTAGGTACGCTGAAGCTTTCTTT.

The rearrangement uses TRBV6-1 and TRBJ1-1; D is undetermined. This CDR3 is 13 amino acids long. V lost 7 bases to trimming and J lost 3 bases, with 12 bases between them. Germline CDR1 is MNHNS and CDR2 is SASEGT. CDR3: CASTLDGYTEAFF. Written as DNA, the CDR3 is TGTGCCAGCACTCTGGACGGCTACACTGAAGCTTTCTTT.

This clonotype was counted at least ten times. The V and J genes are TRBV6-1 and TRBJ1-6, with D possibly matching TRBD1 (5 bases). In germline, CDR1 is MNHNS, CDR2 SASEGT. This CDR3 region has 18 residues. The V and J ends lost 2 bases and 2 bases respectively, with 16 bases between them. CDR3 sequence reads: CASSELPGGTAYNSPLHF. In DNA, the CDR3 is TGTGCCAGCAGTGAACTACCGGGGGGGACCGCCTATAATTCACCCCTCCACTTT.

This chain uses TRBV12-3 or TRBV12-4 with TRBJ2-6; D gene ambiguous. This CDR3 is built from 15 residues. Trimming shortened V by 7 bases and J by 4 bases, and 14 bases separated the two germline ends. CDR3 region: CASTPGRRGANVLTF. The CDR3 DNA reads TGTGCCAGCACCCCGGGCCGGAGAGGGGCCAACGTCCTGACTTTC.

In its sample, this clonotype was seen once. The chain combines TRBV27 with TRBJ2-5, with D maybe TRBD1 (6 bases). Per the germline V gene, CDR1 is MNHEY and CDR2 is SMNVEV (reference sequence). This CDR3 contains 15 residues. V lost 3 bases and J lost 4, with 15 bases in between. DNA for the CDR3: TGTGCCAGCAGTTTTCGAAACCCCAGGGGAGAGACCCAGTACTTC. Its protein is CASSFRNPRGETQYF.

Many counts were recorded for this clonotype. This chain uses TRBV7-8 with TRBJ2-7; TRBD2 matches 10 bases. Germline V CDR1 and CDR2: SGHVS, FQNEAQ. Unmatched junction bases numbered 8, after V lost 4 bases and J lost 2 bases. The CDR3 contains 16 residues. This CDR3 reads CASSSSRLAGPYEQYF. The CDR3 bases are TGTGCCAGCAGCTCATCGAGACTAGCGGGTCCCTACGAGCAGTACTTC.

This clonotype was recorded a few times. The J gene is TRBJ2-2, the V gene TRBV9; 7 bases align to TRBD2. This CDR3 region has 18 residues. From germline, CDR1 is SGDLS and CDR2 YYNGEE. V shed 0 bases and J 3 bases; nucleotides not matched to a gene: 11. The CDR3 DNA sequence: TGTGCCAGCAGCGTAGAGGCCGGGGGGTGGGGGTACACCGGGGAGCTGTTTTTT. It encodes CASSVEAGGWGYTGELFF.

This clonotype was recorded at least ten times. The chain is built from TRBV28 and TRBJ2-5; D ambiguous. Germline V CDR1 and CDR2: MDHEN, SYDVKM. Trimming left V 7 bases short and J 5 bases short, with 14 bases between. The CDR3 runs 13 residues. The CDR3 region has the DNA TGTGCCAGCACCCCCCGGAGAAAGGAGACCCAGTACTTC. Its translation is CASTPRRKETQYF. Variable domain in full (rest from reference TRBV28 and TRBJ2-5): DVKVTQSSRYLVKRTGEKVFLECVQDMDHENMFWYRQDPGLGLRLIYFSYDVKMKEKGDIPEGYSVSREKKERFSLILESASTNQTSMYLCASTPRRKETQYFGPGTRLLVL.

This clonotype was observed a handful of times. For the CDR3, the DNA is TGTGCCAGCAGCTTCCCGATGATAGCGGGAGGAGGGGAGACCCAGTACTTC. Its protein product is CASSFPMIAGGGETQYF. J is TRBJ2-5 and V is TRBV11-2, with 10 bases that match TRBD2. J gave up 5 bases and V 3 bases, and 12 bases lay outside the gene matches. CDR1 is SGHAT, CDR2 FQNNGV, per germline. The CDR3 totals 17 residues.

This clonotype was found many times. The V gene is TRBV6-1, the J gene TRBJ1-2; unclear D gene. The CDR3 is 13 residues long. V was cut by 0 bases and J by 8 bases, with 10 bases left in between. CDR1 MNHNS and CDR2 SASEGT come from the germline V gene. The CDR3 nucleotides are TGTGCCAGCAGTGAAGCGTGGATCCTAGGCTACACCTTC. As protein: CASSEAWILGYTF.

In this sample, this clonotype turned up a few times. A much larger clone sits a single nucleotide away, making a read error possible. This sequence joins TRBV15 and TRBJ1-3; no clear D gene. The germline V gene encodes CDR1 LNHNV and CDR2 YYDKDF (reference sequence). The CDR3 consists of 12 residues. The CDR3 reads CVTSTSGNTIYF. The DNA of the CDR3 is TGTGTCACCAGCACCTCTGGAAACACCATATATTTT.

This clonotype was counted at least ten times. The CDR3 reads CASRLHGLHGQPQHF. The CDR3 DNA reads TGTGCCAGCAGACTACATGGGCTTCATGGACAGCCCCAGCATTTT. The chain joins TRBV6-1 to TRBJ1-5; D remains unclear. CDR3 length equals 15 residues. Germline assignment: CDR1 MNHNS and CDR2 SASEGT. Deletions cut 6 bases from V and 7 bases from J, with 19 bases between.